This TCR beta chain is drawn from a study of lymphopenia after photon versus proton radiotherapy. Data came from immunoSEQ multiplex PCR; TCRdb stores just in-frame clones and leaves some out. The sample records tens of thousands of clones, under 95% being singletons. Study conclusions and caveats: Post-nadir diversity loss with photons came from oligoclonal expansion, particularly CD8+ Temra cells.

On this clone itself: What it binds is not known.

The TCR was taken from a woman in her sixties or seventies with pancreatic cancer. Source: peripheral blood, taken from a patient treated with photon-based radiotherapy.

The CDR3 here is CASSEQGATEAFF. CDR3 nucleotide sequence: TGTGCCAGTAGTGAACAGGGGGCCACTGAAGCTTTCTTT. The chain uses TRBV19 and TRBJ1-1; 9 nucleotides line up with TRBD1. This CDR3 contains 13 residues. Trimming took 5 bases from V and 4 from J; bases not matched to a gene: 2. Looked up from germline, CDR1 is LNHDA and CDR2 is SQIVND (reference sequence).